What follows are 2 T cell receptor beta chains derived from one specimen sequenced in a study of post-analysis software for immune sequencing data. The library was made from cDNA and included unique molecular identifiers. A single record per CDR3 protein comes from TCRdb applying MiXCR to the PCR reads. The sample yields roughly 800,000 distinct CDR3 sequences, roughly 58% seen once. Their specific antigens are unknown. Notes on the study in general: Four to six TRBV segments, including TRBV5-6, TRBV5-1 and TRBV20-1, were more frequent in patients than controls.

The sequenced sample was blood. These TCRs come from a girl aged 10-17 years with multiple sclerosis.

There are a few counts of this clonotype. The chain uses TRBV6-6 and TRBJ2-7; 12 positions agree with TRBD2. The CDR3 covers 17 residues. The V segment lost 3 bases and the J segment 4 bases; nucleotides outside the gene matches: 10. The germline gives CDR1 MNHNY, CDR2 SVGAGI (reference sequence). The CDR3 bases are TGTGCCAGCAGTTATGCAGGGACTAGCGGGTTAGTGTACGAGCAGTACTTC. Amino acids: CASSYAGTSGLVYEQYF.

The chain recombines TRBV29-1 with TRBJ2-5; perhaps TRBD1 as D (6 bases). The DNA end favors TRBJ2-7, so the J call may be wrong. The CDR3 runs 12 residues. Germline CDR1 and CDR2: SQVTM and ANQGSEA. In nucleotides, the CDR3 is TGCAGCGTTGATAAAGGGGGAGCCGAGCAGTACTTC. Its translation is CSVDKGGAEQYF.